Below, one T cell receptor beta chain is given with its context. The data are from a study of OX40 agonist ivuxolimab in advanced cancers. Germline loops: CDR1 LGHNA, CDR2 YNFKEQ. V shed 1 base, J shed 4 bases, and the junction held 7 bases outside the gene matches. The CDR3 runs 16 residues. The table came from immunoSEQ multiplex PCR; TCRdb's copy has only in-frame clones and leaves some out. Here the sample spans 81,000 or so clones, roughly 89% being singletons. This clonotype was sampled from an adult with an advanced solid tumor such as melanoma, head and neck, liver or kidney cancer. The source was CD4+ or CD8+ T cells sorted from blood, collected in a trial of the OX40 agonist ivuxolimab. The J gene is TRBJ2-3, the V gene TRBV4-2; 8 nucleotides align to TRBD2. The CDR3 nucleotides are TGTGCCAGCAGCCAAGGCCTCCGCGGGGGGTCAGATACGCAGTATTTT. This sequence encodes CASSQGLRGGSDTQYF.